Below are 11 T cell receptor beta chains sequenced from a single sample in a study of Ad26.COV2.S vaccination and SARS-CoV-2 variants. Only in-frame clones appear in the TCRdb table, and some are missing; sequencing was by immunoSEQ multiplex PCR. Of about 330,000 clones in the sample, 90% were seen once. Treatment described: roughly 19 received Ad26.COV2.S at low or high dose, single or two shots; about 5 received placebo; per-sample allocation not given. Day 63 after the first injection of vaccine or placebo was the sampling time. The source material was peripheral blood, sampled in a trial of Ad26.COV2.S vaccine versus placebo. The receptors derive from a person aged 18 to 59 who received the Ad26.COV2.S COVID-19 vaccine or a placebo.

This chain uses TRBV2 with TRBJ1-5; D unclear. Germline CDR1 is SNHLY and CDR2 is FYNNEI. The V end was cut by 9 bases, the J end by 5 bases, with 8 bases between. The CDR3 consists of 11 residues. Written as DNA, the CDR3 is TGTGCCAGTCGAGTTGATCAGCCCCAGCATTTT. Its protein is CASRVDQPQHF. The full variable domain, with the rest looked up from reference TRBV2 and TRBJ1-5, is EPEVTQTPSHQVTQMGQEVILRCVPISNHLYFYWYRQILGQKVEFLVSFYNNEISEKSEIFDDQFSVERPDGSNFTLKIRSTKLEDSAMYFCASRVDQPQHFGDGTRLSIL.

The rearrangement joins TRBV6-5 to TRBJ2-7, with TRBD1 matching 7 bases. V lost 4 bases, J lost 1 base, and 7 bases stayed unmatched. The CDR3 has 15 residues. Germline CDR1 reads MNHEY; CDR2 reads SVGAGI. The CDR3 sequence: CASSSYRDSSYEQYF. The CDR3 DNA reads TGTGCCAGCAGTTCCTACCGGGACAGTTCCTACGAGCAGTACTTC.

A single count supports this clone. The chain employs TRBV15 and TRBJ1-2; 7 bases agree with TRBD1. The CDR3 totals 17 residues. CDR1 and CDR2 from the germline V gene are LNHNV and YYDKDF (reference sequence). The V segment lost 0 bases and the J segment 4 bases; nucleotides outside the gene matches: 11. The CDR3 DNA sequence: TGTGCCACCAGCAGAGATCGACCACCCGGGGACAGCTATGGCTACACCTTC. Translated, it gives CATSRDRPPGDSYGYTF.

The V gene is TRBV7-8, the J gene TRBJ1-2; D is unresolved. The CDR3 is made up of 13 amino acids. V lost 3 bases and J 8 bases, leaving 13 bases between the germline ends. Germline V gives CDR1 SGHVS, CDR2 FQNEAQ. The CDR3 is CASSFADPFGYTF. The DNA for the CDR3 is TGTGCCAGCAGCTTTGCAGATCCTTTCGGCTACACCTTC.

The CDR3 nucleotides are TGTGCCAGCAGTCCCGGAGGGGAGGCAGGGGTTTTGAACACTGAAGCTTTCTTT. Residues: CASSPGGEAGVLNTEAFF. The rearrangement joins TRBV6-6 to TRBJ1-1; D perhaps matches TRBD1 (6 bases). Trimming removed 5 bases at V and 0 bases at J, with 22 bases between. Germline CDR1 reads MNHNY; CDR2 reads SVGAGI (reference sequence). CDR3 length: 18 amino acids.

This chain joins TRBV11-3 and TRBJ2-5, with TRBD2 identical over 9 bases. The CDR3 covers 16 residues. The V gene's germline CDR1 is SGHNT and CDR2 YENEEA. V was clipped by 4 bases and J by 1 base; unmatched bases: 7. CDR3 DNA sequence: TGTGCCAGCAGCTCCGGGACGGGACTAGCCCAAGAGACCCAGTACTTC. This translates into CASSSGTGLAQETQYF.

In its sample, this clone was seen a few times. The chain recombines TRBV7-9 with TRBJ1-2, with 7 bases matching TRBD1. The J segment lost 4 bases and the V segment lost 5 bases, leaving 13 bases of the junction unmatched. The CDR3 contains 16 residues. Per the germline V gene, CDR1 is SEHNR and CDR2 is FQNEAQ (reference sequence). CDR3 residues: CASSPSPGTEIYGYTF. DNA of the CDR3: TGTGCCAGCAGCCCAAGCCCCGGGACAGAGATCTATGGCTACACCTTC.

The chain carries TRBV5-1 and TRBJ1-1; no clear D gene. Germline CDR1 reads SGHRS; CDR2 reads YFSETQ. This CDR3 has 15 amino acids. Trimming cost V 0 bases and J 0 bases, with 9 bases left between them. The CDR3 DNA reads TGCGCCAGCAGCTTGGACCGCGGCATGAACACTGAAGCTTTCTTT. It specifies CASSLDRGMNTEAFF.

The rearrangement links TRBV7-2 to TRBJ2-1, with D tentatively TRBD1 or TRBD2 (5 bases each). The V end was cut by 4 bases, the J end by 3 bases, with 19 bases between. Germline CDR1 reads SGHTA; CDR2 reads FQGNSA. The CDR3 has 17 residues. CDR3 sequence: CASSSQGRPVGYNEQFF. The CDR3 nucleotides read TGTGCCAGCAGCTCTCAGGGACGCCCGGTGGGCTACAATGAGCAGTTCTTC.

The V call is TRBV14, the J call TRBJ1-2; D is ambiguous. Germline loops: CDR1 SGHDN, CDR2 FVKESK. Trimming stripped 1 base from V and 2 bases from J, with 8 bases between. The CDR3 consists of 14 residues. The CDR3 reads CASSQGLGNYGYTF. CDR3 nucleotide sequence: TGTGCCAGCAGCCAAGGGTTAGGAAACTATGGCTACACCTTC.

The CDR3 nucleotides read TGTGCCAGCAGTGGCTACCGGACTGGAAGACAAGAGACCCAGTACTTC. Its translation: CASSGYRTGRQETQYF. J is TRBJ2-5 and V is TRBV25-1; perhaps TRBD2 as D (5 bases). Germline V gene lookup returns CDR1 MGHDK and CDR2 SYGVNS. CDR3 length equals 16 residues. Trimming cost V 4 bases and J 2 bases, with 17 bases left between them.